A single TCR beta chain is shown here with its context. Original processing methods: Amplification of reference gene primers was used by the study to estimate nucleated cell counts. Sequencing used immunoSEQ multiplex PCR; TCRdb keeps in-frame clones, though not all of them. The V and J calls and clone size were taken over from that table, and D and trimming were inferred from the DNA. This table has 40,000 or so clones, roughly 85% appearing once. This sample stems from a study of blood T cell repertoires in COVID-19. Looking at the study overall: Samples representing acute and convalescent COVID-19 were sourced from the United States, Italy and Spain. The cDNA or gDNA used as material had been derived from T cells, B-cell-depleted T cells, or PBMCs.

The J segment lost 3 bases and the V segment lost 7 bases, leaving 11 bases of the junction unmatched. Germline V gene lookup returns CDR1 SGHTA and CDR2 FQGTGA. The CDR3 spans 17 residues. The J gene is TRBJ2-1, the V gene TRBV7-3; 11 bases agree with TRBD2. The clonotype was recovered from a man in his sixties with COVID-19, enrolled during active disease. What was sequenced was peripheral blood. The DNA for the CDR3 is TGTGCCAGCATACCTCCCCGACTAGCGGGGATCTACAATGAGCAGTTCTTC. Amino acids: CASIPPRLAGIYNEQFF. Variable domain in full (rest from reference TRBV7-3 and TRBJ2-1): GAGVSQTPSNKVTEKGKYVELRCDPISGHTALYWYRQSLGQGPEFLIYFQGTGAADDSGLPNDRFFAVRPEGSVSTLKIQRTERGDSAVYLCASIPPRLAGIYNEQFFGPGTRLTVL.